The 13 T cell receptor beta chains below come from one sample, sequenced in a study of blood T cell repertoires in COVID-19. Only in-frame clones appear in the TCRdb table, and some are missing; sequencing was by immunoSEQ multiplex PCR. The sample has about 160,000 clones; 76% are singletons. The sample consisted of peripheral blood. These TCRs come from an elderly woman with acute or convalescent COVID-19.

The chain has TRBV4-1 and TRBJ1-4, with a tentative D call TRBD1 (5 bases). The germline V gene encodes CDR1 MGHRA and CDR2 YSYEKL. V was trimmed by 0 bases and J by 7 bases, leaving 15 bases between them. The CDR3 consists of 16 residues. CDR3: CASSQESAGIGEKLFF. CDR3 DNA: TGCGCCAGCAGCCAAGAGTCGGCAGGGATAGGTGAAAAACTGTTTTTT.

As DNA, the CDR3 is TGTGCCAGCAGTTACCAGGGTGGTGAAGCTTTCTTT. Translation gives CASSYQGGEAFF. V usage is TRBV6-5 and J usage is TRBJ1-1; possible D gene TRBD1, 5 bases. CDR1 MNHEY and CDR2 SVGAGI come from the germline V gene. This CDR3 comprises 12 residues. V lost 2 bases to trimming and J lost 7 bases, with 8 bases between them.

The genes are TRBV9 and TRBJ2-3; maybe TRBD2 (6 bases). Trimming removed 4 bases at V and 0 bases at J, with 12 bases between. This CDR3 has 15 amino acids. CDR1 SGDLS and CDR2 YYNGEE come from the germline V gene. The CDR3 coding sequence is TGTGCCAGCAGCCCATTTGGGACTAGCACAGATACGCAGTATTTT. It encodes CASSPFGTSTDTQYF.

This clone was observed many times. The V and J genes are TRBV5-6 and TRBJ1-1; D unclear. The germline V gene encodes CDR1 SGHDT and CDR2 YYEEEE. Trimming removed 4 bases from V and 0 bases from J, with 13 bases in between. There are 15 residues in the CDR3. Here the CDR3 DNA reads TGTGCCAGCAGCCTGCCTAGGGAGATGAACACTGAAGCTTTCTTT. Protein: CASSLPREMNTEAFF.

This clone has more than one count but fewer than ten. The chain employs TRBV19 and TRBJ2-5; D is perhaps TRBD2 (5 bases). This CDR3 has 14 residues. V lost 4 bases and J lost 1, with 10 bases in between. Germline lookup yields CDR1 LNHDA and CDR2 SQIVND (reference sequence). Here the CDR3 reads CASSTRRSQETQYF. CDR3 in DNA: TGTGCCAGTAGTACCAGGAGGAGCCAAGAGACCCAGTACTTC. The whole variable domain, filled in from reference TRBV19 and TRBJ2-5, reads DGGITQSPKYLFRKEGQNVTLSCEQNLNHDAMYWYRQDPGQGLRLIYYSQIVNDFQKGDIAEGYSVSREKKESFPLTVTSAQKNPTAFYLCASSTRRSQETQYFGPGTRLLVL.

V and J are TRBV19 and TRBJ1-2; the match to TRBD1 covers 10 bases. The CDR3 is made up of 13 amino acids. V lost 9 bases to trimming and J lost 4 bases; unmatched junction nucleotides: 5. The germline CDR1 and CDR2 sequences are LNHDA and SQIVND (reference sequence). CDR3 DNA: TGTGCCAGCCAAAGGACAGGGGGCTATGGCTACACCTTC. Protein sequence: CASQRTGGYGYTF.

Written as DNA, the CDR3 is TGCGCCAGCAAGGTCGAAGCGGGAGTTGTCTATGAGCAGTTCTTC. Translation gives CASKVEAGVVYEQFF. This chain connects TRBV5-1 to TRBJ2-1; 8 nucleotides line up with TRBD2. Germline CDR1 SGHRS, CDR2 YFSETQ. The CDR3 loop spans 15 amino acids. J was trimmed by 8 bases and V by 6 bases; bases with no gene match: 13. Complete variable domain (other parts from reference TRBV5-1 and TRBJ2-1): KAGVTQTPRYLIKTRGQQVTLSCSPISGHRSVSWYQQTPGQGLQFLFEYFSETQRNKGNFPGRFSGRQFSNSRSEMNVSTLELGDSALYLCASKVEAGVVYEQFFGPGTRLTVL.

The chain employs TRBV19 and TRBJ2-1; tentatively, D is TRBD2 (5 bases). The V and J ends lost 1 base and 2 bases respectively, with 12 bases between them. CDR1 LNHDA and CDR2 SQIVND come from the germline V gene (reference sequence). This CDR3 is 16 amino acids long. The CDR3 region is CASSIGLARPYNEQFF. In nucleotides, the CDR3 is TGTGCCAGTAGTATAGGGCTAGCACGGCCCTACAATGAGCAGTTCTTC.

The chain has TRBV7-3 and TRBJ2-5, with 10 positions matching TRBD2. The trim removed 0 bases at V and 5 bases at J, leaving 0 bases unmatched. Germline V CDR1 and CDR2: SGHTA, FQGTGA. CDR3 length equals 14 residues. CDR3 loop: CASSLTSGRETQYF. The CDR3, as DNA: TGTGCCAGCAGCTTAACTAGCGGGAGGGAGACCCAGTACTTC. The full variable domain, its missing parts supplied by reference TRBV7-3 and TRBJ2-5, is GAGVSQTPSNKVTEKGKYVELRCDPISGHTALYWYRQSLGQGPEFLIYFQGTGAADDSGLPNDRFFAVRPEGSVSTLKIQRTERGDSAVYLCASSLTSGRETQYFGPGTRLLVL.

V usage is TRBV11-2 and J usage is TRBJ1-6, with D possibly TRBD1 on 6 matching bases. The germline V gene encodes CDR1 SGHAT and CDR2 FQNNGV. V was shortened by 5 bases and J by 10 bases, with 12 bases between the two germline ends. This CDR3 contains 13 residues. CDR3 sequence reads: CASSKQGRSPLHF. CDR3 nucleotides: TGTGCCAGCAGCAAACAGGGTAGATCACCCCTCCACTTT.

Written as DNA, the CDR3 is TGTGCCAGTCGGGACAGGGGACAGCCCCAGCATTTT. Translating gives CASRDRGQPQHF. This sequence joins TRBV6-5 and TRBJ1-5, with 10 bases lining up with TRBD1. Per the germline V gene, CDR1 is MNHEY and CDR2 is SVGAGI. The CDR3 length is 12 residues. V trimming: 9 bases; J trimming: 7 bases; junction bases outside the gene matches: 3.

The CDR3 sequence is CASSHLAGGQFHEQFF. CDR3 coding DNA: TGCGCCAGCAGCCACCTAGCGGGGGGGCAATTCCATGAGCAGTTCTTC. This rearrangement joins TRBV4-3 to TRBJ2-1, with 12 bases matching TRBD2. The CDR3 length is 16 residues. CDR1 and CDR2 from the germline V gene are LGHNA and YSLEER. V gave up 3 bases and J gave up 8 bases; unmatched junction bases: 8.

J is TRBJ2-4 and V is TRBV6-4; 7 bases are a match to TRBD1. In germline, CDR1 is MRHNA, CDR2 SNTAGT. This CDR3 contains 18 residues. V dropped 0 bases and J dropped 3; count of bases not matched to a gene: 11. In nucleotides, the CDR3 is TGTGCCAGCAGTGACTCGAAGACAGGGCGGCAGGTCAAAAACATTCAGTACTTC. It codes for CASSDSKTGRQVKNIQYF.